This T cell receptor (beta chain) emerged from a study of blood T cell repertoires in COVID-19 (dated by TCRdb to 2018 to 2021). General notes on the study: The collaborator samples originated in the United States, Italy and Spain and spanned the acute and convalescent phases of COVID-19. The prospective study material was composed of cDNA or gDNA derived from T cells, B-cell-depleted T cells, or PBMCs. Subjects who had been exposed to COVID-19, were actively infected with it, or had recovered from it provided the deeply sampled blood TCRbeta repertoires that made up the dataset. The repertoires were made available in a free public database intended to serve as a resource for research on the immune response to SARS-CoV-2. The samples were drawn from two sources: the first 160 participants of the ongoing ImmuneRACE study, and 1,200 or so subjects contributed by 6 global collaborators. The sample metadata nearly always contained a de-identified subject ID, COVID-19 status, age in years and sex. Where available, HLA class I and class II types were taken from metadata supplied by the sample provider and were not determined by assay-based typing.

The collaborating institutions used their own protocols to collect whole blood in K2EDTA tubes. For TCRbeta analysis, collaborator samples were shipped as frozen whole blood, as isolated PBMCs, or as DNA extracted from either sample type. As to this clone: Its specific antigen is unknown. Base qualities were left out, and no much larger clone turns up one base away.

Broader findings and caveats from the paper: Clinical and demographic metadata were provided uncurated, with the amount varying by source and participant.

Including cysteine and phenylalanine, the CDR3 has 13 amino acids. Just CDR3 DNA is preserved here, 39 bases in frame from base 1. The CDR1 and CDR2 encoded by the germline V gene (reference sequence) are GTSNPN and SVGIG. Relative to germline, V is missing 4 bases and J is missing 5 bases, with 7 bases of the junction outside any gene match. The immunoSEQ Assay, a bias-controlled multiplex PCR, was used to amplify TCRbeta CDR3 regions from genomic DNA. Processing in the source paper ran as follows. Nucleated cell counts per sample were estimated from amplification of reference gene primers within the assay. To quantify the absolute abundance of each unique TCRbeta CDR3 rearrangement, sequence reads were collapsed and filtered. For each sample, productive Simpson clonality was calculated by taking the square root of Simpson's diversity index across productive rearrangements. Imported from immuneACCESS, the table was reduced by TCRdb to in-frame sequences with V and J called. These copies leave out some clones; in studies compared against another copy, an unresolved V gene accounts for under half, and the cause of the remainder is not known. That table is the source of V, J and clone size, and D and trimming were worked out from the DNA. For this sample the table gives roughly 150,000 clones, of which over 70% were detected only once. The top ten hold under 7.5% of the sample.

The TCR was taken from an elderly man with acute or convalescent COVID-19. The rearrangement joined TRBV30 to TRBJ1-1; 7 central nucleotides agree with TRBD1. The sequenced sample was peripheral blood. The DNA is TGTGCCTGGACATACAGGGGAACAACTGAAGCTTTCTTT. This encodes CAWTYRGTTEAFF.